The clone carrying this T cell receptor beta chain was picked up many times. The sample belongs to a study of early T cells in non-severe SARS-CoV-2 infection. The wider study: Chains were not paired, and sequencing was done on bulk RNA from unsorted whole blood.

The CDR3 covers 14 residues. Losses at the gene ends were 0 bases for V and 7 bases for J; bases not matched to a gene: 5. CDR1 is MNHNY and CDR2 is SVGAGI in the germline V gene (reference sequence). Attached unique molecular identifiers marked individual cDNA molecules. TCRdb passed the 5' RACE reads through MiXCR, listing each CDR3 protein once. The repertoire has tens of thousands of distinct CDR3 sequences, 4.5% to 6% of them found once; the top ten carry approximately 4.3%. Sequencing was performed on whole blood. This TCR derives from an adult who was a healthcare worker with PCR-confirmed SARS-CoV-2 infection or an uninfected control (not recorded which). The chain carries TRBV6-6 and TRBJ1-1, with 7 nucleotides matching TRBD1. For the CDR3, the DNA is TGTGCCAGCAGTTACTCAGGGGCAGGGGGTGAAGCTTTCTTT. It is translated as CASSYSGAGGEAFF.